One and the same sample provided the 20 T cell receptor beta chains below, sequenced in a study of CXCR3-negative and CXCR3-positive naive CD8 T cells. Study findings and constraints: CXCR3-positive naive cells carried more hydrophobic TRB CDR3s than CXCR3-negative naive cells did.

These receptors are not linked to any known antigen. 5' RACE that incorporated UMI labels was used to prepare the TRB cDNA libraries. TCRdb reprocessed the 5' RACE reads and reports one entry per CDR3 protein, with no DNA. The table for this sample gives roughly 50,000 distinct CDR3 sequences. Sequenced material: naive CXCR3+ CD8+ T cells from blood. Documented subset: CD45RO-CCR7+CD27+CD95- naive CD8+ T cells expressing CXCR3 (TNR3+). These receptors came from a human donor in good health. Some clones in this sample may be carry-over from other donors' samples.

This chain uses TRBV7-2 with TRBJ2-7; no DNA is available, so the TRBD2 call from TCRdb remains unchecked. Germline V lookup: CDR1 SGHTA, CDR2 FQGNSA. The CDR3 sequence is 15 residues long. The CDR3 loop is CASSLTQRGIYEQYF.

V and J are TRBV7-2 and TRBJ1-4; the D call of TRBD1 rests on TCRdb alone, since no DNA is present to check it. The CDR3 has 16 residues. Germline loops: CDR1 SGHTA, CDR2 FQGNSA. The CDR3 reads CASSLDGGGVAEKLFF.

J is TRBJ2-3 and V is TRBV7-9; TCRdb picks TRBD1, but there is no DNA to check that call. The CDR3 contains 15 residues. Germline CDR1 is SEHNR and CDR2 is FQNEAQ (reference sequence). The CDR3 region is CASSPSEGATDTQYF.

The rearrangement uses TRBV6-5 and TRBJ2-7; TCRdb calls TRBD1, which cannot be checked without DNA. From germline, CDR1 is MNHEY and CDR2 SVGAGI. This CDR3 comprises 15 residues. This chain's CDR3 is CASSWGGAQSYEQYF.

The genes are TRBV6-5 and TRBJ2-7; TCRdb outputs TRBD1, but without DNA this stays unchecked. Germline assignment: CDR1 MNHEY and CDR2 SVGAGI. The CDR3 totals 17 residues. CDR3 residues: CASSYSRFRTGGMVQYF.

J is TRBJ2-3 and V is TRBV7-2; TCRdb designates TRBD2, a call that cannot be tested without DNA. The germline CDR1 and CDR2 sequences are SGHTA and FQGNSA. The CDR3 runs to 15 residues. The CDR3 protein is CASSLTSASTDTQYF.

The V and J genes are TRBV5-1 and TRBJ2-2; the TCRdb call, TRBD1, lacks DNA for checking. This CDR3 region has 16 residues. The germline V gene has CDR1 SGHRS and CDR2 YFSETQ. CDR3 loop: CASSLALGQRTGELFF.

The J gene is TRBJ2-1, the V gene TRBV9; with no DNA, the TCRdb D assignment of TRBD2 cannot be verified. Per the germline V gene, CDR1 is SGDLS and CDR2 is YYNGEE. CDR3 length: 14 amino acids. This chain's CDR3 is CASSGARDDNEQFF. Using reference TRBV9 and TRBJ2-1 for the parts outside the CDR3, the full variable domain is DSGVTQTPKHLITATGQRVTLRCSPRSGDLSVYWYQQSLDQGLQFLIQYYNGEERAKGNILERFSAQQFPDLHSELNLSSLELGDSALYFCASSGARDDNEQFFGPGTRLTVL.

CDR3: CASSHLPGQGSTYEQYF. V is TRBV4-1 and J is TRBJ2-7; the D call from TCRdb, TRBD1, cannot be confirmed without DNA. CDR1 is MGHRA, CDR2 YSYEKL, per germline. The CDR3 has 17 residues.

The J gene is TRBJ2-3, the V gene TRBV5-4. The germline V gene has CDR1 SGHNT and CDR2 YYREEE (reference sequence). This CDR3 region has 12 residues. This chain's CDR3 is CASSFGGDTQYF.

This chain joins TRBV7-3 and TRBJ2-3; TCRdb outputs TRBD2, but without DNA this stays unchecked. Looked up from germline, CDR1 is SGHTA and CDR2 is FQGTGA. This CDR3 contains 16 residues. The CDR3 loop reads CASSPSSGGAMDTQYF.

This chain joins TRBV20-1 and TRBJ2-5; TCRdb outputs TRBD1, but without DNA this stays unchecked. CDR1 and CDR2 (germline): DFQATT, SNEGSKA (reference sequence). There are 13 residues in the CDR3. CDR3 region: CSASQGIEETQYF.

This chain connects TRBV7-9 to TRBJ2-7; the TCRdb call, TRBD2, lacks DNA for checking. The germline V gene has CDR1 SEHNR and CDR2 FQNEAQ (reference sequence). This CDR3 is built from 15 residues. The CDR3 loop is CASSWAQRGTYEQYF.

The genes are TRBV9 and TRBJ1-2. Germline V CDR1 and CDR2: SGDLS, YYNGEE. This CDR3 has 13 amino acids. CDR3 in amino acids: CASSAEGYYGYTF.

This CDR3 is CSVEEGLNEQFF. The genes are TRBV29-1 and TRBJ2-1. Germline loops: CDR1 SQVTM, CDR2 ANQGSEA. The CDR3 loop spans 12 amino acids.

The chain is built from TRBV24-1 and TRBJ2-1; no DNA is available, so the TRBD1 call from TCRdb remains unchecked. From germline, CDR1 is KGHDR and CDR2 SFDVKD. The length of the CDR3 is 21 residues. The CDR3 protein is CATSARGQARSVNQVYNEQFF.

V is TRBV7-9 and J is TRBJ2-7; TCRdb's D call, TRBD1, is unchecked because there is no DNA. This CDR3 has 15 amino acids. CDR1 is SEHNR, CDR2 FQNEAQ, per germline (reference sequence). The CDR3 loop reads CASSPAGQGIYEQHF.

The chain couples TRBV7-8 to TRBJ2-1; TCRdb lists TRBD2, though no DNA is available to test this call. This CDR3 contains 13 residues. The germline CDR1 and CDR2 sequences are SGHVS and FQNEAQ. CDR3 in amino acids: CASSLAGGLEQFF.

This chain uses TRBV6-5 with TRBJ2-1; without DNA, the TCRdb call of TRBD2 cannot be checked. CDR1 MNHEY and CDR2 SVGAGI come from the germline V gene. This CDR3 comprises 15 residues. CDR3 region: CASSPTSPPYNEQFF.

The rearrangement uses TRBV29-1 and TRBJ2-2; TCRdb's D call, TRBD1, is unchecked because there is no DNA. CDR1 and CDR2 (germline): SQVTM, ANQGSEA. CDR3 size: 12 residues. CDR3 region: CSVPTGAGELFF.